This T cell receptor (beta chain) was documented in a study of CD8 T cells in ankylosing spondylitis. Study-level points and caveats: Blood of patients with ankylosing spondylitis appeared to be characterized by a TCR beta motif of several highly homologous variants. Earlier work had already found some motif variants in reactive arthritis synovial fluid and blood.

Germline V gene lookup returns CDR1 SEHNR and CDR2 FQNEAQ (reference sequence). The germline V and J ends were trimmed by 5 bases and 10 bases, with 18 bases remaining between them. CDR3 length: 14 residues. Library preparation for TCR beta used quantitative 5'-RACE with molecular barcodes. TCRdb processed the 5' RACE reads anew with MiXCR; each CDR3 protein has one entry. The data hold roughly 300,000 distinct CDR3 sequences, with roughly 8% observed a single time. This clonotype was found many times. Its target is not known. The gene calls are TRBV7-9 and TRBJ2-1; a weak D match, TRBD2 (5 bases). The sequence derives from a male donor with ankylosing spondylitis. Sequenced input: blood, either unsorted or a sorted T cell fraction (not recorded which). CDR3 protein: CASSEIGEFGEQFF. CDR3 sequence (DNA): TGTGCCAGCAGCGAGATTGGGGAGTTCGGCGAGCAGTTCTTC.